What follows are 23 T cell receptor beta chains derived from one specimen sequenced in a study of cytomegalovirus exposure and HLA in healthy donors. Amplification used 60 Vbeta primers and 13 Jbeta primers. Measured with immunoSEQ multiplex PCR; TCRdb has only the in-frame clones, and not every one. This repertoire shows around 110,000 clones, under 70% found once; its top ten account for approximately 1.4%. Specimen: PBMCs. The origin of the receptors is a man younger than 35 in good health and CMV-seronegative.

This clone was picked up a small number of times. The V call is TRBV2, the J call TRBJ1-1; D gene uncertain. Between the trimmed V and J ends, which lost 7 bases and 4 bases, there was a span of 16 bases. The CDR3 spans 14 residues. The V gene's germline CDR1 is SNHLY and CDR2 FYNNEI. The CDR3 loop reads CASKETDLGTEAFF. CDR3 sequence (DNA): TGTGCCAGCAAGGAGACGGACTTGGGCACTGAAGCTTTCTTT.

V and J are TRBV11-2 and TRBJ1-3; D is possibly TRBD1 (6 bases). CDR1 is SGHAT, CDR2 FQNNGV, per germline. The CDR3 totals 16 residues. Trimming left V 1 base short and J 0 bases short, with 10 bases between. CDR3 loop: CASSLGDRISGNTIYF. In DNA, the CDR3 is TGTGCCAGCAGCTTAGGCGACAGGATCTCTGGAAACACCATATATTTT.

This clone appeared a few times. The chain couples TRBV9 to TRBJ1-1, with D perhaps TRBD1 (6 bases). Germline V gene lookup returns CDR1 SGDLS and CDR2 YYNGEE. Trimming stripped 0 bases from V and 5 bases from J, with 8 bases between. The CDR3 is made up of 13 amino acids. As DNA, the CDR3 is TGTGCCAGCAGCGTAGGGGACACAACTGAAGCTTTCTTT. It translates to CASSVGDTTEAFF.

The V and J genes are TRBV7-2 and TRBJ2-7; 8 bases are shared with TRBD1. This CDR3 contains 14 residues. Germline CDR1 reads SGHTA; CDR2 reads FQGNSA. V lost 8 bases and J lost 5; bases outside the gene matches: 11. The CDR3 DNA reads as TGTGCCAGCTCCCTTAGGACAGGGTTACACGAGCAGTACTTC. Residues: CASSLRTGLHEQYF.

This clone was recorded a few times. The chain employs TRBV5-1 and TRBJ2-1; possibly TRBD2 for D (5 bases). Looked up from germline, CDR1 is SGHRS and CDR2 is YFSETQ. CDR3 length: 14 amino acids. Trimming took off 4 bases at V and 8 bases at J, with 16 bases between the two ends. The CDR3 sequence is CASSVDTSTHEQFF. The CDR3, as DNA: TGCGCCAGCAGCGTGGATACTAGTACCCATGAGCAGTTCTTC.

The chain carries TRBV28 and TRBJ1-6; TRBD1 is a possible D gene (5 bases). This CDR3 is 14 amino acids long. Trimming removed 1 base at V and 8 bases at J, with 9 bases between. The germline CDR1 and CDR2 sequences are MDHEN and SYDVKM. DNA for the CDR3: TGTGCCAGCAGTTTATATGGGGGGGATTCACCCCTCCACTTT. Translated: CASSLYGGDSPLHF.

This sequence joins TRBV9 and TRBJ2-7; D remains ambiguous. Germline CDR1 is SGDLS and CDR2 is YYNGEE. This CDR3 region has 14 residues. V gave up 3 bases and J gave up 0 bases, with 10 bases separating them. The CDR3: CASSGGPSSYEQYF. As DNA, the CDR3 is TGTGCCAGCAGCGGTGGGCCAAGCTCCTACGAGCAGTACTTC.

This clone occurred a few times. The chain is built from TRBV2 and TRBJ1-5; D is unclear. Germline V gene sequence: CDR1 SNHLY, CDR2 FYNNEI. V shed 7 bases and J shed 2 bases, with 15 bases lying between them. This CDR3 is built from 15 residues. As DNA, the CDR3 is TGTGCCAGCACTCTTGAGGGTGGGGGCAATCAGCCCCAGCATTTT. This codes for CASTLEGGGNQPQHF.

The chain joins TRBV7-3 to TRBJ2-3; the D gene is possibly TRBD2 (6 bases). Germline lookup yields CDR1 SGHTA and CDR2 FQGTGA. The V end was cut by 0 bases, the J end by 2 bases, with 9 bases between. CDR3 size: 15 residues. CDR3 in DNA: TGTGCCAGCAGCTTAACGGAGGGTTTCACAGATACGCAGTATTTT. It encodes CASSLTEGFTDTQYF.

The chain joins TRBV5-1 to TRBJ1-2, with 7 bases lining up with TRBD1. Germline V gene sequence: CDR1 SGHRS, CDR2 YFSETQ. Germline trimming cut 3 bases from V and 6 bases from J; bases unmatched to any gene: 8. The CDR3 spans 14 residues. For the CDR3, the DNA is TGCGCCAGCAGCTCCCCGACAGGGCGACATGGCTACACCTTC. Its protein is CASSSPTGRHGYTF.

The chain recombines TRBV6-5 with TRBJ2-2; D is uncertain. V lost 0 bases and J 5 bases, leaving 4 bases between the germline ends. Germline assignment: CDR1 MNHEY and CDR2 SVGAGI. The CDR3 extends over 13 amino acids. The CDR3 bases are TGTGCCAGCAGTTACTCGCGAACCGGGGAGCTGTTTTTT. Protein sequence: CASSYSRTGELFF.

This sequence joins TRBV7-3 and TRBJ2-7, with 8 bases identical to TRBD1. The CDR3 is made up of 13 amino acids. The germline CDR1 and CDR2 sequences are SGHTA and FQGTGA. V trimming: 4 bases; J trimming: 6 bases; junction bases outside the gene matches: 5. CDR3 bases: TGTGCCAGCAGCTCCGGACAGGGAGGCGAGCAGTACTTC. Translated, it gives CASSSGQGGEQYF.

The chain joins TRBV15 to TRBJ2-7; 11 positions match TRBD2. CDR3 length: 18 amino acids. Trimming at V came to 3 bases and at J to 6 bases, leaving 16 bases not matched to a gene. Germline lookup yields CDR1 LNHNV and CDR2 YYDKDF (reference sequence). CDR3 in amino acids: CATSSTSGGPLLSPEQYF. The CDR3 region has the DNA TGTGCCACCAGCAGTACTAGCGGGGGCCCTCTCTTATCCCCCGAGCAGTACTTC. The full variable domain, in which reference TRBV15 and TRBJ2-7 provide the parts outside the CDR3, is DAMVIQNPRYQVTQFGKPVTLSCSQTLNHNVMYWYQQKSSQAPKLLFHYYDKDFNNEADTPDNFQSRRPNTSFCFLDIRSPGLGDTAMYLCATSSTSGGPLLSPEQYFGPGTRLTVT.

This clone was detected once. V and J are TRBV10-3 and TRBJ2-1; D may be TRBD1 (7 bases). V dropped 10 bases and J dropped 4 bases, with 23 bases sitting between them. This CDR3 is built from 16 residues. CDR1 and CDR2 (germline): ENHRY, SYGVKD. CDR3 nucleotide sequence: TGTGCCACCTTAACCCCTTCAGGGGGGTCTTACAATGAGCAGTTCTTC. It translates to CATLTPSGGSYNEQFF.

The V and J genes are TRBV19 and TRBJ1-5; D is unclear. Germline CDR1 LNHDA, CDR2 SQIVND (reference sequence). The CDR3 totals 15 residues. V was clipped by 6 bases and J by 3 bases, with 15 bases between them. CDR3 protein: CASRSRIDPNQPQHF. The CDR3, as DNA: TGTGCCAGTAGAAGCAGGATCGATCCCAATCAGCCCCAGCATTTT.

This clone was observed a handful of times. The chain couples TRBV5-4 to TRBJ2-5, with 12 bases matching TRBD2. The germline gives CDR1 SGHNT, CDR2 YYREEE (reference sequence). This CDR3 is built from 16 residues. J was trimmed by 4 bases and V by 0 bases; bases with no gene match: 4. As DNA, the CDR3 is TGTGCCAGCAGCTTGGAAGGACTAGCGGGAAGAGAGACCCAGTACTTC. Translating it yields CASSLEGLAGRETQYF.

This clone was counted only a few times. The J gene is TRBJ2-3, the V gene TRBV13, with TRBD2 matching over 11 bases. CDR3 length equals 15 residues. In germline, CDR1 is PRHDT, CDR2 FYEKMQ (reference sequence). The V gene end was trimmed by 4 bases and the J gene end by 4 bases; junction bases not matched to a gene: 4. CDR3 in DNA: TGTGCCAGCAGCTCCCGGACTAGCGGGCCAGATACGCAGTATTTT. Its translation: CASSSRTSGPDTQYF. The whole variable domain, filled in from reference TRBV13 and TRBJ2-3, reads AAGVIQSPRHLIKEKRETATLKCYPIPRHDTVYWYQQGPGQDPQFLISFYEKMQSDKGSIPDRFSAQQFSDYHSELNMSSLELGDSALYFCASSSRTSGPDTQYFGPGTRLTVL.

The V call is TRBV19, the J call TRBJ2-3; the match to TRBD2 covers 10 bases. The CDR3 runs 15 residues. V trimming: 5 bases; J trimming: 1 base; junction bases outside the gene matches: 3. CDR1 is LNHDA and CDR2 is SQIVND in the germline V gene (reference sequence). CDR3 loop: CASSAGTSGTDTQYF. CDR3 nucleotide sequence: TGTGCCAGTAGTGCCGGGACTAGCGGCACAGATACGCAGTATTTT.

CDR3 bases: TGTGCCAGTAGTCCCCTCGATCAGCCCCAGCATTTT. Translated: CASSPLDQPQHF. V gene TRBV19 combines with J gene TRBJ1-5; D gene uncertain. Trimming removed 5 bases at V and 5 bases at J, with 7 bases between. The CDR3 is 12 amino acids. Germline lookup yields CDR1 LNHDA and CDR2 SQIVND (reference sequence).

CDR3 nucleotide sequence: TGTGCCAGCAGAACCGGGACTAGCGGGAGGGGGGGGAATGAGCAGTTCTTC. It encodes CASRTGTSGRGGNEQFF. The chain is built from TRBV5-4 and TRBJ2-1, with 16 bases that match TRBD2. Losses at the gene ends were 5 bases for V and 7 bases for J; bases not matched to a gene: 9. The CDR3 has 17 amino acids. Germline lookup yields CDR1 SGHNT and CDR2 YYREEE (reference sequence).

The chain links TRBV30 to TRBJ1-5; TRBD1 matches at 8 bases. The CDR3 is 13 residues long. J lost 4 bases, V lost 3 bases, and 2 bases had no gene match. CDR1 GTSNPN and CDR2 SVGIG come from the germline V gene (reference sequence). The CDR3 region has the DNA TGTGCCTGGAGCTACAGGGGGAATCAGCCCCAGCATTTT. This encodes CAWSYRGNQPQHF.

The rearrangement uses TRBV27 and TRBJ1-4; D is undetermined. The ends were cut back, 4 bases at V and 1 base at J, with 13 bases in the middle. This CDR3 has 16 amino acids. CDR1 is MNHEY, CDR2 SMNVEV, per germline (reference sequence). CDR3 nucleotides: TGTGCCAGCAGTTATGTCCAACCGCGAACTAATGAAAAACTGTTTTTT. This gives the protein CASSYVQPRTNEKLFF.

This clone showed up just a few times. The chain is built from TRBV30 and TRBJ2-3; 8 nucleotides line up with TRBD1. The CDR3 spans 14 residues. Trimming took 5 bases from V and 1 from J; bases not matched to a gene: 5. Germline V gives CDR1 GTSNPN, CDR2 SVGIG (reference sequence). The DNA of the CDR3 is TGTGCCTGGGGGACAGGTGCGGGCACAGATACGCAGTATTTT. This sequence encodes CAWGTGAGTDTQYF. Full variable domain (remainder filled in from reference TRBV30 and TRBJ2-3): SQTIHQWPATLVQPVGSPLSLECTVEGTSNPNLYWYRQAAGRGLQLLFYSVGIGQISSEVPQNLSASRPQDRQFILSSKKLLLSDSGFYLCAWGTGAGTDTQYFGPGTRLTVL.